What follows are 9 T cell receptor beta chains derived from one specimen sequenced in a study of Graves' ophthalmopathy and Graves' hyperthyroidism. Using RNA transcripts, the TCR beta CDR3 regions were amplified. Scientists carried out first-round RT-PCR using HTBI primers and then a second-round multiplex PCR. TCRdb itself ran the multiplex PCR reads through MiXCR, one entry per CDR3 protein. The table shows about 500,000 distinct CDR3 sequences, with less than 45% occurring only once. The sample was peripheral blood or thyroid tissue (not recorded which). Source of these receptors: an adult man with Graves' hyperthyroidism.

This clonotype was seen ten or more times. V gene TRBV29-1 combines with J gene TRBJ1-2; the D is unclear. The germline V gene has CDR1 SQVTM and CDR2 ANQGSEA. V shed 0 bases and J shed 0 bases, with 11 bases lying between them. CDR3 length equals 15 residues. In nucleotides, the CDR3 is TGCAGCGTTGAAGAGATGACCAAATCTAACTATGGCTACACCTTC. Encoded protein: CSVEEMTKSNYGYTF.

In the case of this clonotype: A much bigger clone sits one base away, suggesting this may be a read error. The CDR3: CASSESGTADYGYTF. The DNA of the CDR3 is TGTGCCAGCAGCGAATCCGGGACAGCTGACTATGGCTACACCTTC. The V and J genes are TRBV9 and TRBJ1-2, with 7 bases that match TRBD1. After removal of 3 bases from V and 3 bases from J, the junction contained 8 bases not matched to a gene. Germline V CDR1 and CDR2: SGDLS, YYNGEE. The CDR3 has 15 residues.

This clonotype was counted between two and nine times. The CDR3 region is CASSLGRREIEAFF. CDR3 coding DNA: TGTGCCAGCAGCTTAGGCAGACGAGAGATTGAAGCTTTCTTT. The chain carries TRBV5-6 and TRBJ1-1; no clear D. V lost 2 bases to trimming and J lost 7 bases, with 15 bases between them. This CDR3 has 14 residues. Per the germline V gene, CDR1 is SGHDT and CDR2 is YYEEEE.

This clonotype has a handful of counts. This chain joins TRBV29-1 and TRBJ2-7, with 9 bases fitting TRBD2. Trimming cost V 6 bases and J 0 bases; bases outside gene matches: 3. Per germline, CDR1 SQVTM and CDR2 ANQGSEA. The CDR3 has 13 residues. This CDR3 reads CSVTSGNSYEQYF. The CDR3 nucleotides read TGCAGCGTGACTAGCGGAAACTCCTACGAGCAGTACTTC.

The chain recombines TRBV20-1 with TRBJ2-1; 7 bases agree with TRBD2. This CDR3 contains 14 residues. Germline V lookup: CDR1 DFQATT, CDR2 SNEGSKA (reference sequence). V lost 4 bases to trimming and J lost 2 bases; unmatched junction nucleotides: 5. CDR3 sequence: CSANGRETYNEQFF. CDR3 DNA sequence: TGCAGTGCTAACGGGCGGGAGACCTACAATGAGCAGTTCTTC.

J is TRBJ2-7 and V is TRBV6-5; perhaps TRBD1 as D (6 bases). CDR1 and CDR2 (germline): MNHEY, SVGAGI. Trimming took 0 bases from V and 7 from J, leaving 16 bases between them. The length of the CDR3 is 15 residues. CDR3 region: CASSYSPYSTGEQYF. CDR3 DNA sequence: TGTGCCAGCAGTTACTCACCCTACTCTACAGGGGAGCAGTACTTC.

The DNA for the CDR3 is TGCAGTGCTAGAGCTTCGAGGGTTACCGGGGAGGGTGGCTACACCTTC. Encoded protein: CSARASRVTGEGGYTF. The chain carries TRBV20-1 and TRBJ1-2; D is undetermined. This CDR3 comprises 16 residues. Trimming shortened V by 1 base and J by 7 bases, and 22 bases separated the two germline ends. Per the germline V gene, CDR1 is DFQATT and CDR2 is SNEGSKA (reference sequence).

To note about this clonotype: A clone one base away is much larger, so this may be a read error. This chain connects TRBV7-9 to TRBJ2-7, with D tentatively TRBD1 or TRBD2 (5 bases each). The CDR3 has 13 amino acids. Germline V CDR1 and CDR2: SEHNR, FQNEAQ (reference sequence). The CDR3 loop is CASSETRGHEQCF. CDR3 sequence (DNA): TGTGCCAGCAGCGAAACTAGGGGCCACGAGCAGTGCTTC. Filled out from reference TRBV7-9 and TRBJ2-7, the complete variable domain reads DTGVSQNPRHKITKRGQNVTFRCDPISEHNRLYWYRQTLGQGPEFLTYFQNEAQLEKSRLLSDRFSAERPKGSFSTLEIQRTEQGDSAMYLCASSETRGHEQCFGPGTRLTVT.

This chain connects TRBV25-1 to TRBJ2-3, with 11 nucleotides matching TRBD2. The CDR3 is 16 amino acids. After removal of 4 bases from V and 7 bases from J, the junction contained 10 bases not matched to a gene. Germline values: CDR1 MGHDK, CDR2 SYGVNS. CDR3 in amino acids: CASSGSSGRAYYTQYF. DNA for the CDR3: TGTGCCAGCAGTGGGAGTAGCGGGAGGGCCTATTATACGCAGTATTTT.